This is a list of T cell receptor beta chains from one sample in a study of STAT5B mutations in CD4+ large granular lymphocyte leukemia. Repertoires were generated with immunoSEQ multiplex PCR, while TCRdb's copy carries only in-frame clones and drops some. This sample has 8,000 to 10,000 clones; roughly 91% occur once, and the top ten carry 50%. Source material: PBMCs. The source is a woman between 70 and 85 years old with CD4+ T-cell large granular lymphocyte leukemia. The CDR3 runs from the conserved cysteine through the conserved F or W. D genes are given only for firm matches. Clone size is shown for a subset of rows, as once, few, many or a class of expanded clone.

j_gene: TRBJ1-2; v_gene: TRBV15; abundance: -; d_gene: -; CDR3nt: TGTGCCACCAGCGTGGGACACAGGGAGATCTATGGCTACACCTTC; CDR3aa: CATSVGHREIYGYTF
j_gene: TRBJ2-3; v_gene: TRBV4-3; abundance: -; d_gene: TRBD2; CDR3nt: TGCGCCAGCAGCCAAAAAAGGCCGGGACTAGCGGGGATCACAGATACGCAGTATTTT; CDR3aa: CASSQKRPGLAGITDTQYF
j_gene: TRBJ1-3; v_gene: TRBV2; abundance: once; d_gene: -; CDR3nt: TGTGCCAGCGGACTCGGGGGGGCTGGAAACACCATATATTTT; CDR3aa: CASGLGGAGNTIYF
j_gene: TRBJ2-3; v_gene: TRBV7-2; abundance: -; d_gene: -; CDR3nt: TGTGCCAGCAGCTTACTCCGGGGTACTGAGACGCAGTATTTT; CDR3aa: CASSLLRGTETQYF
j_gene: TRBJ2-1; v_gene: TRBV29-1; abundance: -; d_gene: TRBD1; CDR3nt: TGCAGCGTTGAGGACAGGATAAGGACAAGTTACGATGAGCAGTTCTTC; CDR3aa: CSVEDRIRTSYDEQFF
j_gene: TRBJ1-4; v_gene: TRBV7-2; abundance: -; d_gene: -; CDR3nt: TGTGCCAGCAGCCCTTTGACATTCCCTAATAGTGAAAAACTGTTTTTT; CDR3aa: CASSPLTFPNSEKLFF
j_gene: TRBJ2-5; v_gene: TRBV6-5; abundance: -; d_gene: -; CDR3nt: TGTGCCAGCAGTTACGTCGTGCTGGGTCAAGAGACCCAGTACTTC; CDR3aa: CASSYVVLGQETQYF
j_gene: TRBJ1-5; v_gene: TRBV11-1; abundance: -; d_gene: -; CDR3nt: TGTGCCAGCAGCTTAGGTAGGGATAATCAGCCCCAGCATTTT; CDR3aa: CASSLGRDNQPQHF
j_gene: TRBJ2-7; v_gene: TRBV13; abundance: -; d_gene: -; CDR3nt: TGTGCCAGCAGCTTAGGAACCCTTGGCTACGAGCAGTACTTC; CDR3aa: CASSLGTLGYEQYF
j_gene: TRBJ2-2; v_gene: TRBV29-1; abundance: -; d_gene: TRBD2; CDR3nt: TGCAGCGTTCAGCGGGGGGATAACACCGGGGAGCTGTTTTTT; CDR3aa: CSVQRGDNTGELFF
j_gene: TRBJ2-3; v_gene: TRBV6-6; abundance: -; d_gene: -; CDR3nt: TGTGCCGGAGGGGGGGACACAGATACGCAGTATTTT; CDR3aa: CAGGGDTDTQYF
j_gene: TRBJ2-7; v_gene: TRBV5-1; abundance: -; d_gene: -; CDR3nt: TGCGCCAGCAGCGTGGGCAGGGACTACGAGCAGTACTTC; CDR3aa: CASSVGRDYEQYF
j_gene: TRBJ1-5; v_gene: TRBV4-3; abundance: -; d_gene: -; CDR3nt: TGCGCCAGCAGCCAGGGTCCGATCGGAGCGGCGGATCAGCCCCAGCATTTT; CDR3aa: CASSQGPIGAADQPQHF
j_gene: TRBJ1-6; v_gene: TRBV19; abundance: -; d_gene: -; CDR3nt: TGTGCCAGTAGTGATGGCAGTTACTACGATAGTTCACCCCTCCACTTT; CDR3aa: CASSDGSYYDSSPLHF
j_gene: TRBJ2-5; v_gene: TRBV27; abundance: -; d_gene: TRBD2; CDR3nt: TGTGCCAGCAGTTTATCTTCGCTAGCGGAGAGGCAAGAGACCCAGTACTTC; CDR3aa: CASSLSSLAERQETQYF
j_gene: TRBJ1-1; v_gene: TRBV2; abundance: -; d_gene: -; CDR3nt: TGTGCCAGCCTCCCTTTTGGGTGGGGAACTGAAGCTTTCTTT; CDR3aa: CASLPFGWGTEAFF
j_gene: TRBJ1-2; v_gene: TRBV19; abundance: -; d_gene: -; CDR3nt: TGTGCCAGTTCCCCCGCGATTAACTATGGCTACACCTTC; CDR3aa: CASSPAINYGYTF
j_gene: TRBJ2-3; v_gene: TRBV6-1; abundance: -; d_gene: -; CDR3nt: TGTGCCAGCAGTAGCCAGTCAGGTGCAGATACGCAGTATTTT; CDR3aa: CASSSQSGADTQYF
j_gene: TRBJ1-5; v_gene: TRBV28; abundance: -; d_gene: -; CDR3nt: TGTGCCAGCAGTCCCCTCAAGCAGCCCCAGCATTTT; CDR3aa: CASSPLKQPQHF
j_gene: TRBJ2-7; v_gene: TRBV13; abundance: -; d_gene: TRBD1; CDR3nt: TGTGCCAGCAGCAGGGGGCAAGGCCCCTACGAGCAGTACTTC; CDR3aa: CASSRGQGPYEQYF
j_gene: TRBJ2-3; v_gene: TRBV4-2; abundance: -; d_gene: TRBD1; CDR3nt: TGTGCCAGCAGCCAAGTGGGACAGAAGGAGACAGATACGCAGTATTTT; CDR3aa: CASSQVGQKETDTQYF
j_gene: TRBJ1-3; v_gene: TRBV27; abundance: -; d_gene: -; CDR3nt: TGTGCCAGCAGTTCAGGACAGATCGACTCTGGAAACACCATATATTTT; CDR3aa: CASSSGQIDSGNTIYF
j_gene: TRBJ1-3; v_gene: TRBV7-9; abundance: -; d_gene: -; CDR3nt: TGTGCCAGCAGCTTAGCAGGGAGCGAAAACACCATATATTTT; CDR3aa: CASSLAGSENTIYF
j_gene: TRBJ1-5; v_gene: TRBV19; abundance: -; d_gene: -; CDR3nt: TGTGCCAGTAGTATAGAGGGGGCTTTACAGCCCCAGCATTTT; CDR3aa: CASSIEGALQPQHF
j_gene: TRBJ2-7; v_gene: TRBV11-3; abundance: once; d_gene: -; CDR3nt: TGTGCCAGCAGCGAGCAAGCGGAGCAGTACTTC; CDR3aa: CASSEQAEQYF
j_gene: TRBJ2-5; v_gene: TRBV19; abundance: -; d_gene: TRBD2; CDR3nt: TGTGCCAGTAGTTGGGCTAGCGGATCTCAAGAGACCCAGTACTTC; CDR3aa: CASSWASGSQETQYF
j_gene: TRBJ2-3; v_gene: TRBV6-5; abundance: -; d_gene: -; CDR3nt: TGTGCCAGCAGCCCCGGGGGGCCAATCACAGATACGCAGTATTTT; CDR3aa: CASSPGGPITDTQYF
j_gene: TRBJ2-7; v_gene: TRBV10-3; abundance: -; d_gene: TRBD1; CDR3nt: TGTGCCACTAGGGACAGGGGTCACGAGCAGTACTTC; CDR3aa: CATRDRGHEQYF
j_gene: TRBJ1-1; v_gene: TRBV28; abundance: -; d_gene: -; CDR3nt: TGTGCCAGCAGCCCGAGTAGGGGAGAAGGCACTGAAGCTTTCTTT; CDR3aa: CASSPSRGEGTEAFF
j_gene: TRBJ1-1; v_gene: TRBV5-1; abundance: -; d_gene: TRBD1; CDR3nt: TGCGCCAGCAGCTTGTCGGGACAGATGAACACTGAAGCTTTCTTT; CDR3aa: CASSLSGQMNTEAFF
j_gene: TRBJ1-1; v_gene: TRBV19; abundance: -; d_gene: TRBD1; CDR3nt: TGTGCCAGTAGACAGGGGGCGTTGAACACTGAAGCTTTCTTT; CDR3aa: CASRQGALNTEAFF
j_gene: TRBJ2-1; v_gene: TRBV9; abundance: -; d_gene: -; CDR3nt: TGTGCCAGCAGCCCCCGCCCGTTAGGGGTAAATGAGCAGTTCTTC; CDR3aa: CASSPRPLGVNEQFF
j_gene: TRBJ1-4; v_gene: TRBV5-1; abundance: -; d_gene: -; CDR3nt: TGCGCCAGCAGCTTGGCAAGGGGGGCCGGGGAAAAACTGTTTTTT; CDR3aa: CASSLARGAGEKLFF
j_gene: TRBJ1-1; v_gene: TRBV7-3; abundance: -; d_gene: TRBD1; CDR3nt: TGTGCCAGCAGCTTAACCGCAGGACAGGGGAACACTGAAGCTTTCTTT; CDR3aa: CASSLTAGQGNTEAFF
j_gene: TRBJ2-5; v_gene: TRBV7-9; abundance: -; d_gene: -; CDR3nt: TGTGCCAGCAGCTTACAGGAGACCCAGTACTTC; CDR3aa: CASSLQETQYF
j_gene: TRBJ2-2; v_gene: TRBV19; abundance: -; d_gene: -; CDR3nt: TGTGCCAGTAGTATGGGCAGCCTTATGGGGACCGGGGAGCTGTTTTTT; CDR3aa: CASSMGSLMGTGELFF
j_gene: TRBJ2-5; v_gene: TRBV10-3; abundance: -; d_gene: -; CDR3nt: TGTGCCATCAGTGAGTCATCAGGCGAAGGGACCCAGTACTTC; CDR3aa: CAISESSGEGTQYF
j_gene: TRBJ2-5; v_gene: TRBV2; abundance: -; d_gene: -; CDR3nt: TGTGCCAGCAGTGGCCAGGGTTCCCAAGAGACCCAGTACTTC; CDR3aa: CASSGQGSQETQYF
j_gene: TRBJ1-5; v_gene: TRBV28; abundance: -; d_gene: -; CDR3nt: TGTGCCAGCAGTTCCTGGGGGGGATGGGAAAGCAATCAGCCCCAGCATTTT; CDR3aa: CASSSWGGWESNQPQHF
j_gene: TRBJ2-2; v_gene: TRBV9; abundance: -; d_gene: TRBD2; CDR3nt: TGTGCCAGCAGCGTAGGTGGCGGGGGTCCGATTGCCGGGGAGCTGTTTTTT; CDR3aa: CASSVGGGGPIAGELFF
j_gene: TRBJ1-5; v_gene: TRBV6-1; abundance: -; d_gene: TRBD1; CDR3nt: TGTGCCAGCAGTGGACAGGGATATAGCAATCAGCCCCAGCATTTT; CDR3aa: CASSGQGYSNQPQHF
j_gene: TRBJ2-5; v_gene: TRBV5-1; abundance: -; d_gene: TRBD2; CDR3nt: TGCGCCAGCAGCCGCGGGGGGGCCGGTTCAGAGACCCAGTACTTC; CDR3aa: CASSRGGAGSETQYF